This TCR beta chain was captured in a study of beta chain features in type 1 diabetes. To note about this clone: What it recognizes is unknown.

Cell sorting via CD45RO/CCR7/CD25/CD127/CD95/CD27 was performed to obtain CD4+ naive, central memory, regulatory and stem cell-like memory cells. All sorted populations exceeded 98% purity. Overall study findings and caveats: VDJ junctions from type 1 diabetes patients carried fewer insertions and larger deletions.

Every bit of the isolated RNA underwent reverse transcription, so sequencing read expressed TCRB transcripts. The table came from immunoSEQ multiplex PCR; TCRdb's copy has only in-frame clones and leaves some out. This sample has 350,000 to 450,000 clones, with roughly 14% found just once. Germline values: CDR1 GTSNPN, CDR2 SVGIG (reference sequence). With 3 bases removed from V and 7 bases from J, the gap between germline ends came to 9 bases. The CDR3 is 12 residues long. The clonotype comes from a man aged 25-45 years in good health. Material for sequencing was naive CD4+ T cells from blood. The chain carries TRBV30 and TRBJ2-2, with D uncertain. The CDR3 sequence: CAWSAMGGELFF. CDR3 coding DNA: TGTGCCTGGAGCGCAATGGGCGGGGAGCTGTTTTTT.